One and the same sample provided the 27 T cell receptor beta chains below, sequenced in a study of blood T cells in healthy people across ages. Alongside a J-beta primer mix, a sample-barcoded 5' primer served in a second PCR lasting about 6 to 11 cycles. TCRdb passed the 5' RACE reads through MiXCR, listing each CDR3 protein once. The repertoire holds about 830,000 distinct CDR3 sequences, 58% seen once, with 22% in the top ten. Material: blood. The source is a man in his thirties or forties in good health.

This clonotype occurred a few times. The chain employs TRBV7-7 and TRBJ2-5; D is possibly TRBD1 or TRBD2 (5 bases each). Germline V gene sequence: CDR1 SSHAT, CDR2 FNYEAQ (reference sequence). The CDR3 extends over 14 amino acids. V lost 5 bases to trimming and J lost 5 bases, with 15 bases between them. The CDR3 protein is CASSSSGTVETQYF. The CDR3 DNA is TGTGCCAGCAGCAGTTCCGGGACGGTGGAGACCCAGTACTTC.

The chain uses TRBV20-1 and TRBJ2-2; the D gene is possibly TRBD1 (5 bases). The V end lost 7 bases, the J end lost 3 bases, and 15 bases lay between the germline ends. This CDR3 has 14 residues. Germline V gene data show CDR1 as DFQATT and CDR2 as SNEGSKA (reference sequence). CDR3 in amino acids: CSVNPIRDTGELFF. The CDR3 coding sequence is TGCAGTGTCAACCCGATCAGGGACACCGGGGAGCTGTTTTTT.

The rearrangement uses TRBV29-1 and TRBJ2-6; no firm D call. Trimming took off 4 bases at V and 3 bases at J, with 13 bases between the two ends. Per the germline V gene, CDR1 is SQVTM and CDR2 is ANQGSEA. The CDR3 covers 15 residues. The CDR3 sequence: CSVVSFSRGANVLTF. In DNA, the CDR3 is TGCAGCGTTGTATCGTTCTCCCGTGGGGCCAACGTCCTGACTTTC.

CDR3 loop: CASSVGGLGGGSDTQYF. The CDR3 DNA reads as TGTGCCAGCAGCGTAGGAGGCTTGGGAGGAGGCTCAGATACGCAGTATTTT. The V call is TRBV9, the J call TRBJ2-3; the D gene is possibly TRBD2 (6 bases). Trimming left V 0 bases short and J 4 bases short, with 18 bases between. The germline CDR1 and CDR2 sequences are SGDLS and YYNGEE. There are 17 residues in the CDR3.

This clonotype was seen only a few times. The CDR3 DNA is TGCAGTGCCCAGGGGGAGGGGCCAGGTCAGGGCTACACCTTC. Protein: CSAQGEGPGQGYTF. This chain uses TRBV20-1 with TRBJ1-2; 7 positions match TRBD1. The V and J ends lost 6 bases and 8 bases, in that order; junction bases with no gene match: 15. This CDR3 has 14 residues. CDR1 and CDR2 (germline): DFQATT, SNEGSKA (reference sequence).

The V call is TRBV7-2, the J call TRBJ2-4; TRBD2 matches 8 bases. The DNA end lines up better with TRBJ2-7; the J call may be wrong. Germline CDR1 is SGHTA and CDR2 is FQGNSA. The CDR3 length is 16 residues. The CDR3 DNA reads as TGTGCCAGCAGCTTACTGGTCGCGGGAGGTGAATACGAGCAGTACTTC. It translates to CASSLLVAGGEYEQYF.

The chain uses TRBV29-1 and TRBJ1-1; no clear D gene. Per the germline V gene, CDR1 is SQVTM and CDR2 is ANQGSEA. The V gene lost 7 bases and the J gene lost 0 bases, with 12 bases spanning the gap. This CDR3 has 13 amino acids. For the CDR3, the DNA is TGCAGCGGGTCTCTTGGGCTGAACACTGAAGCTTTCTTT. This encodes CSGSLGLNTEAFF.

This chain joins TRBV7-2 and TRBJ2-5; perhaps TRBD1 as D (6 bases). The DNA end lines up better with TRBJ2-7; the J call may be wrong. CDR1 is SGHTA, CDR2 FQGNSA, per germline. The CDR3 is made up of 14 amino acids. The CDR3 reads CASSVYRAGYEQYF. CDR3 nucleotide sequence: TGTGCCAGCAGCGTATACAGGGCCGGCTACGAGCAGTACTTC.

This chain's CDR3 is CASEGGSYEQYF. CDR3 in DNA: TGTGCCTCAGAAGGGGGGTCTTACGAGCAGTACTTC. The chain couples TRBV7-9 to TRBJ2-7; either TRBD1 or TRBD2 may fit D (6 bases each). V lost 11 bases and J 4 bases, leaving 15 bases between the germline ends. The CDR3 has 12 residues. Germline V gives CDR1 SEHNR, CDR2 FQNEAQ (reference sequence). The variable domain in full, with the rest retrieved from reference TRBV7-9 and TRBJ2-7, is DTGVSQNPRHKITKRGQNVTFRCDPISEHNRLYWYRQTLGQGPEFLTYFQNEAQLEKSRLLSDRFSAERPKGSFSTLEIQRTEQGDSAMYLCASEGGSYEQYFGPGTRLTVT.

The CDR3 reads CASSLEGPEIGVFF. Here the CDR3 DNA reads TGTGCCAGCAGTTTAGAGGGACCCGAGATTGGGGTGTTTTTT. J is TRBJ1-4 and V is TRBV12-3 or TRBV12-4; a possible D gene is TRBD1 (5 bases). Trimming took 1 base from V and 15 from J, leaving 18 bases between them. The CDR3 spans 14 residues.

The V gene is TRBV4-3, the J gene TRBJ2-7, with TRBD1 identical over 10 bases. Germline V gene data show CDR1 as LGHNA and CDR2 as YSLEER. The CDR3 has 15 amino acids. The V segment lost 2 bases and the J segment 2 bases; nucleotides outside the gene matches: 3. The CDR3, as DNA: TGCGCCAGCAGCCAATGGGGGACAGGGGCCTACGAGCAGTACTTC. Its protein product is CASSQWGTGAYEQYF.

In this sample, this clonotype turned up once. The chain carries TRBV7-6 and TRBJ2-7, with D unclear. The DNA end lines up better with TRBJ2-5; the J call may be wrong. CDR3 length: 13 residues. Looked up from germline, CDR1 is SGHVS and CDR2 is FNYEAQ. The CDR3 region has the DNA TGTGCCAGCAGCCGAATAGCTCATGAGACCCAGTACTTC. This codes for CASSRIAHETQYF.

As to this clonotype: At one of its ends the junction is not consistent with the germline gene, which may arise from a read error. The chain couples TRBV7-8 to TRBJ1-5; 8 bases are shared with TRBD1. Germline CDR1 reads SGHVS; CDR2 reads FQNEAQ. CDR3 length: 17 residues. The CDR3 region has the DNA TGTGCCAGCGGCTTACCACCGGGACAGGCTTTCAATCAGCCCCAGCATTTT. This codes for CASGLPPGQAFNQPQHF.

This clonotype was counted a few times. The V and J genes are TRBV7-9 and TRBJ2-4; D is unclear. Germline CDR1 SEHNR, CDR2 FQNEAQ (reference sequence). V was cut by 2 bases and J by 0 bases, with 5 bases left in between. The CDR3 consists of 14 residues. The CDR3 spells CASSLTQAKNIQYF. The CDR3 nucleotides read TGTGCCAGCAGCTTAACCCAAGCCAAAAACATTCAGTACTTC.

The chain joins TRBV20-1 to TRBJ1-4; TRBD1 matches at 10 bases. This CDR3 has 13 residues. The V segment lost 5 bases and the J segment 10 bases; nucleotides outside the gene matches: 7. Germline V CDR1 and CDR2: DFQATT, SNEGSKA (reference sequence). The DNA of the CDR3 is TGCAGTGCTGTGAGCCGGGACAGGGGAAAACTGTTTTTT. Residues: CSAVSRDRGKLFF.

The chain combines TRBV10-3 with TRBJ2-3, with D perhaps TRBD1 (5 bases). Trimming removed 8 bases from V and 5 bases from J, with 20 bases in between. Per the germline V gene, CDR1 is ENHRY and CDR2 is SYGVKD. The CDR3 contains 15 residues. The CDR3 loop reads CAIQSGQGIEDTQYF. In nucleotides, the CDR3 is TGTGCCATCCAATCGGGTCAGGGAATTGAAGATACGCAGTATTTT.

The chain uses TRBV20-1 and TRBJ2-5; TRBD1 is a possible D gene (6 bases). The CDR3 runs 13 residues. Germline CDR1 reads DFQATT; CDR2 reads SNEGSKA (reference sequence). V lost 0 bases and J lost 3, with 8 bases in between. The CDR3 DNA reads TGCAGTGCTAGAGAGGACAGAAAAGAGACCCAGTACTTC. Its translation is CSAREDRKETQYF.

The chain joins TRBV20-1 to TRBJ2-1; D ambiguous. The V and J ends lost 3 bases and 4 bases respectively, with 7 bases between them. The germline CDR1 and CDR2 sequences are DFQATT and SNEGSKA (reference sequence). This CDR3 contains 12 residues. CDR3 coding DNA: TGCAGTGCTAGCCCCATATACAATGAGCAGTTCTTC. This translates into CSASPIYNEQFF.

This chain joins TRBV5-1 and TRBJ2-5; weak D call: TRBD1 (8 bases). The better agreement between TRBJ2-7 and the DNA end casts doubt on the J call. CDR3 length: 14 amino acids. The germline CDR1 and CDR2 sequences are SGHRS and YFSETQ. This CDR3 reads CASSKDREGGEQYF. CDR3 in DNA: TGCGCCAGCAGCAAGGACAGGGAGGGCGGCGAGCAGTACTTC.

The chain couples TRBV7-9 to TRBJ2-6; 11 bases match TRBD2. Germline trimming cut 7 bases from V and 8 bases from J; bases unmatched to any gene: 10. The CDR3 has 16 residues. Germline loops: CDR1 SEHNR, CDR2 FQNEAQ (reference sequence). The CDR3 protein is CASTETSGTPTNVLTF. The DNA for the CDR3 is TGTGCCAGCACCGAGACTAGCGGGACTCCGACCAACGTCCTGACTTTC. Based on the CDR3 plus reference TRBV7-9 and TRBJ2-6, the full variable domain is DTGVSQNPRHKITKRGQNVTFRCDPISEHNRLYWYRQTLGQGPEFLTYFQNEAQLEKSRLLSDRFSAERPKGSFSTLEIQRTEQGDSAMYLCASTETSGTPTNVLTFGAGSRLTVL.

The V gene is TRBV6-1, the J gene TRBJ2-1; D gene uncertain. Germline values: CDR1 MNHNS, CDR2 SASEGT. V was clipped by 8 bases and J by 0 bases, with 8 bases between them. The length of the CDR3 is 13 residues. The CDR3 reads CASGHSSYNEQFF. CDR3 DNA sequence: TGTGCCAGCGGGCACAGCTCCTACAATGAGCAGTTCTTC.

The V and J genes are TRBV11-1 and TRBJ2-1; the D gene could be TRBD1 or TRBD2 (5 bases each). The CDR3 runs 15 residues. V lost 6 bases and J lost 5, with 17 bases in between. From germline, CDR1 is SGHAT and CDR2 FQDESV (reference sequence). The CDR3 here is CASSRRDRFHNEQFF. CDR3 coding DNA: TGTGCCAGCAGTCGCCGGGACCGCTTCCACAATGAGCAGTTCTTC.

V usage is TRBV6-2 or TRBV6-3 and J usage is TRBJ2-4; 13 bases match TRBD2. The DNA matches TRBJ2-7 better at its end, which makes the J call doubtful. This CDR3 spans 17 amino acids. Germline lookup yields CDR1 MNHEY and CDR2 SVGEGT. The CDR3 sequence: CASSYSQGLAGVYEQYF. The DNA of the CDR3 is TGTGCCAGCAGTTACTCCCAAGGACTAGCGGGAGTCTACGAGCAGTACTTC.

In its sample, this clonotype was seen once. Sequence at one end of the junction differs from germline and may be a read error. The chain recombines TRBV7-9 with TRBJ1-6; maybe TRBD1 (6 bases). The germline CDR1 and CDR2 sequences are SEHNR and FQNEAQ (reference sequence). CDR3 length: 15 amino acids. Here the CDR3 reads CAGSSRDTPRSPLHF. In DNA form, the CDR3 reads TGTGCCGGCAGCTCCCGGGACACCCCCCGATCACCCCTCCACTTT.

This clonotype appeared a single time. This chain uses TRBV25-1 with TRBJ2-1; 8 bases agree with TRBD2. This CDR3 is 15 amino acids long. V trimming: 5 bases; J trimming: 5 bases; junction bases outside the gene matches: 8. Germline V gene sequence: CDR1 MGHDK, CDR2 SYGVNS. The CDR3 nucleotides are TGTGCCAGCAGTATGGGACTAGGTGGTCACAATGAGCAGTTCTTC. Its protein product is CASSMGLGGHNEQFF.

The chain combines TRBV15 with TRBJ1-2; D might be TRBD1 (6 bases). CDR1 LNHNV and CDR2 YYDKDF come from the germline V gene (reference sequence). Trimming stripped 4 bases from V and 4 bases from J, with 13 bases between. The CDR3 is 14 residues long. CDR3 nucleotides: TGTGCCACCAGCACGGGGGCGCGGAGCTATGGCTACACCTTC. Amino acid sequence: CATSTGARSYGYTF.

On this clonotype: At one end, the junction sequence differs from germline, possibly due to a read error. The chain joins TRBV9 to TRBJ2-6, with D unresolved. Germline CDR1 and CDR2: SGDLS and YYNGEE. The CDR3 contains 16 residues. CDR3 sequence: CDSSVATSSGANVLTF. DNA for the CDR3: TGTGACAGCAGCGTAGCTACAAGCTCTGGGGCCAACGTCCTGACTTTC.